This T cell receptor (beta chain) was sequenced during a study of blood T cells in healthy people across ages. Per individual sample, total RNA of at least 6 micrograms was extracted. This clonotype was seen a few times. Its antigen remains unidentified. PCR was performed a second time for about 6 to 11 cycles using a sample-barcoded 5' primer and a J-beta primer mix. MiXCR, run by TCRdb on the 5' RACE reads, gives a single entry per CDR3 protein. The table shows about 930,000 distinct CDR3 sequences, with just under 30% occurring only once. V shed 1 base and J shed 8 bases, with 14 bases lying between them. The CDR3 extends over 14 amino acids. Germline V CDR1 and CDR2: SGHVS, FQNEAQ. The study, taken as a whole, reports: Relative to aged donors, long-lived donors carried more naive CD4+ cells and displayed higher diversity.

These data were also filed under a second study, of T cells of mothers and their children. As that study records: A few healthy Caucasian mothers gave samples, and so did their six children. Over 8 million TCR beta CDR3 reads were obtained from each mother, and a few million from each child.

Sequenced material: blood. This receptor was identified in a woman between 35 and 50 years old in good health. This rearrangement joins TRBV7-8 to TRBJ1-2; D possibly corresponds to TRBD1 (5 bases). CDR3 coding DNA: TGTGCCAGCAGCTTAGACGCAGGGAGTAGCGGCTACACCTTC. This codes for CASSLDAGSSGYTF.